In this sample, the clone carrying this T cell receptor beta chain turned up once. Its antigen is not known. Steroid-refractory graft-versus-host disease after allogeneic hematopoietic cell transplant qualified adults for prospective research-autopsy enrollment. V was cut by 4 bases and J by 4 bases, with 15 bases left in between. The germline V gene has CDR1 SGHRS and CDR2 YFSETQ. This CDR3 is built from 15 residues. Method: immunoSEQ multiplex PCR; TCRdb's copy keeps in-frame clones and lacks some. The sample shows thousands of clones, over 70% of them seen only once. The entry originates in a study of tissue T cells after allogeneic stem cell transplantation. Study-wide results and caveats: Across patients, clones rarely overlapped, yet motif clusters were shared tissue-specifically. In patients and mice, blood and spleen missed much of tissue repertoire. The patient cohort was small and clinically heterogeneous, with limited sampling depth.

The sequenced sample was skin, obtained at autopsy. The receptor's source is a male patient at least 60 years old with steroid-refractory graft-versus-host disease after an allogeneic stem cell transplant. T cells may partly derive from the graft donor. J is TRBJ1-3 and V is TRBV5-1, with D uncertain. CDR3 DNA sequence: TGCGCCAGCAGCCCTGACACCCTGAGGGGAAACACCATATATTTT. It codes for CASSPDTLRGNTIYF.